Below, 9 T cell receptor beta chains from the same sample are listed, as sequenced in a study of blood T cell repertoires in COVID-19. The data were produced by immunoSEQ multiplex PCR, yet TCRdb's version contains in-frame clones alone and is incomplete. This sample has over 85,000 clones, with 70% to 90% found just once. What was sequenced was peripheral blood. The receptors shown here come from a woman older than 75 with COVID-19, enrolled during active disease.

The chain couples TRBV29-1 to TRBJ1-1; 7 bases are a match to TRBD1. V trimming: 6 bases; J trimming: 1 base; junction bases outside the gene matches: 5. Germline CDR1 reads SQVTM; CDR2 reads ANQGSEA. CDR3 length equals 13 residues. CDR3 DNA sequence: TGCAGCGTCGGAAGACAGGGGAACACTGAAGCTTTCTTT. Protein: CSVGRQGNTEAFF.

The V call is TRBV18, the J call TRBJ1-2, with a possible D match to TRBD1 (5 bases). V was clipped by 3 bases and J by 0 bases, with 17 bases between them. Germline CDR1 reads KGHSH; CDR2 reads LQKENI. The CDR3 contains 17 residues. The CDR3 loop is CASSPITRQLANYGYTF. As DNA, the CDR3 is TGTGCCAGCTCACCCATAACAAGACAGTTAGCTAACTATGGCTACACCTTC.

The rearrangement links TRBV29-1 to TRBJ2-1; D may be TRBD1 (7 bases). V was clipped by 6 bases and J by 1 base, with 19 bases between them. The germline V gene encodes CDR1 SQVTM and CDR2 ANQGSEA. The length of the CDR3 is 16 residues. The CDR3 DNA is TGCAGCGTCGGGGGACAGATTCTTGGGTCCTACAATGAGCAGTTCTTC. Encoded protein: CSVGGQILGSYNEQFF.

The chain links TRBV5-8 to TRBJ2-3; 14 bases agree with TRBD2. Trimming cost V 4 bases and J 6 bases; bases outside gene matches: 4. Germline lookup yields CDR1 SGHTS and CDR2 YDEGEE. The length of the CDR3 is 15 residues. This CDR3 is CASSQRLAGGDTQYF. The CDR3 DNA follows: TGTGCCAGCAGCCAACGACTAGCGGGGGGGGATACGCAGTATTTT. Using reference TRBV5-8 and TRBJ2-3 for the parts outside the CDR3, the full variable domain is EAGVTQSPTHLIKTRGQQATLRCSPISGHTSVYWYQQALGLGLQFLLWYDEGEERNRGNFPPRFSGRQFPNYSSELNVNALELEDSALYLCASSQRLAGGDTQYFGPGTRLTVL.

The V and J genes are TRBV2 and TRBJ2-1, with TRBD2 matching 9 bases. CDR3 length equals 16 residues. Germline V gene sequence: CDR1 SNHLY, CDR2 FYNNEI. V shed 4 bases and J 6 bases; nucleotides not matched to a gene: 10. DNA of the CDR3: TGTGCCAGCAGTGGGCATAGCGGGAGCCCTCCCAATGAGCAGTTCTTC. It translates to CASSGHSGSPPNEQFF.

The table lists this clone with a count of one. The V call is TRBV28, the J call TRBJ1-1; 7 positions match TRBD1. V shed 7 bases, J shed 0 bases, and the junction held 8 bases outside the gene matches. The CDR3 runs 15 residues. Germline CDR1 and CDR2: MDHEN and SYDVKM. This chain's CDR3 is CASTPGGTVNTEAFF. The CDR3 DNA reads as TGTGCCAGCACCCCGGGTGGGACAGTGAACACTGAAGCTTTCTTT.

This clone appeared once. The chain uses TRBV9 and TRBJ2-5; the match to TRBD1 covers 7 bases. This CDR3 region has 16 residues. Germline CDR1 and CDR2: SGDLS and YYNGEE. V lost 0 bases, J lost 0 bases, and 5 bases stayed unmatched. CDR3 sequence reads: CASSVGGQMYQETQYF. CDR3 coding DNA: TGTGCCAGCAGCGTAGGGGGACAGATGTACCAAGAGACCCAGTACTTC.

This clone was counted between two and nine times. The chain couples TRBV3-1 (or the pseudogene TRBV3-2) to TRBJ2-7; 8 bases agree with TRBD2. The CDR3 covers 16 residues. Germline trimming cut 2 bases from V and 3 bases from J; bases unmatched to any gene: 9. CDR1 and CDR2 from the germline V gene are LGHDT and YNNKEL (reference sequence). The CDR3 DNA follows: TGTGCCAGCAGCCAAAACCCACGGGGGGGCCGCTACGAGCAGTACTTC. Its protein is CASSQNPRGGRYEQYF.

This rearrangement joins TRBV6-2 or TRBV6-3 to TRBJ1-1, with D possibly matching TRBD1 (6 bases). This CDR3 has 14 residues. CDR1 and CDR2 from the germline V gene are MNHEY and SVGEGT. Trimming cost V 5 bases and J 5 bases, with 15 bases left between them. The CDR3 sequence: CASSQQGPGTEAFF. In DNA, the CDR3 is TGTGCCAGCAGTCAACAGGGCCCTGGAACTGAAGCTTTCTTT.